This is a list of T cell receptor beta chains from one sample in a study of regulatory and conventional T cells in RAG deficiency. This table comes from immunoSEQ multiplex PCR, and its TCRdb copy is limited to in-frame clones, with some not included. In the table there are around 33,000 clones, more than 80% of which are singletons. This sample also belongs to another study, concerning regulatory T cells.

The source material was CD8+ T cells sorted from blood. These TCRs come from a human donor in good health. CDR3s include the opening cysteine and the closing phenylalanine or tryptophan. The D gene is left open where the match is weak.

j_gene,v_gene,d_gene,CDR3aa
TRBJ2-1,TRBV9,-,CASSAQGLPTVSYEQFF
TRBJ2-7,TRBV4-1,TRBD2,CASSQDRGTSSEQYF
TRBJ2-3,TRBV11-3,TRBD1,CASSGETGSSTDTQYF
TRBJ1-1,TRBV28,TRBD1,CASSYRDRRTEAFF
TRBJ2-3,TRBV4-2,-,CASSQGGAYGADTDTQYF
TRBJ1-6,TRBV5-4,-,CASSLRGDGSPLHF
TRBJ2-1,TRBV27,TRBD2,CASSQTSGNYNEQFF
TRBJ2-1,TRBV11-2,TRBD1,CASSLVGQGRSEQFF
TRBJ2-7,TRBV6-6,TRBD1,CASSYSDRGYEQYF
TRBJ2-1,TRBV15,-,CATSGDFVEQFF
TRBJ2-2,TRBV15,-,CATTNGEMNTGELFF
TRBJ2-3,TRBV9,-,CASSVESGGVTDTQYF
TRBJ2-7,TRBV10-2,-,CASSEPAGAYEQYF
TRBJ2-3,TRBV6-5,-,CASSYWGSADTQYF
TRBJ2-2,TRBV19,-,CASSMWVAELGTGELFF
TRBJ2-7,TRBV18,-,CASSPSRFYEQYF
TRBJ1-1,TRBV6-1,-,CASSEGAGIEAFF
TRBJ1-2,TRBV13,TRBD1,CASQLTGASQYGYTF
TRBJ1-5,TRBV6-1,TRBD1,CATSGQGIRQPQHF
TRBJ2-3,TRBV18,TRBD2,CASSRVAGGPGTDTQYF
TRBJ1-1,TRBV13,-,CASSSPGKAEAFF
TRBJ2-2,TRBV18,-,CASSPGGAGTGELFF
TRBJ1-5,TRBV4-2,-,CASSLSNNQPQHF
TRBJ1-1,TRBV6-1,-,CASRADRMNTEAFF